A selection of T cell receptor beta chains follows, all from one sample in a study of cytomegalovirus exposure and HLA in healthy donors. TCRdb's copy holds only in-frame clones and misses some; the assay was immunoSEQ multiplex PCR. The sample yields over 100,000 clones, 75% to 80% seen once. Sequences were obtained from PBMCs. These receptors were obtained from a man in his sixties in good health and CMV-seropositive. The CDR3 runs from the conserved cysteine through the conserved F or W. A D gene is named only where the DNA matches it firmly. The listing skips clone size in some rows; elsewhere it reads once, few, many or a size class.

j_call v_call d_call clone_size cdr3_nt cdr3_aa
TRBJ1-1 TRBV6-5 - few TGTGCCAGCAGCCTCAGGGGACGGGAAGCTTTCTTT CASSLRGREAFF
TRBJ2-1 TRBV5-1 TRBD2 - TGCGCCAGCCGGAACCGACTAGCGGAGTACAATGAGCAGTTCTTC CASRNRLAEYNEQFF
TRBJ1-2 TRBV2 - few TGTGCCAGCAGTGAGGGGCGAATTAACTATGGCTACACCTTC CASSEGRINYGYTF
TRBJ2-1 TRBV2 TRBD2 - TGTGCCAGCAGGCCACTACTAGCGGGGGGGTCCAATGAGCAGTTCTTC CASRPLLAGGSNEQFF
TRBJ2-2 TRBV15 TRBD1 - TGTGCCACCAGCAGACCTCCGGGACAGGGTGGTGCCGGGGAGCTGTTTTTT CATSRPPGQGGAGELFF
TRBJ1-1 TRBV5-6 TRBD1 - TGTGCCAGCAGCTTGCTAGTAGGGCAGGGGGTTACCATGAACACTGAAGCTTTCTTT CASSLLVGQGVTMNTEAFF
TRBJ1-5 TRBV28 - - TGTGCCAGCAGTATAGAGGGAGGCAATCAGCCCCAGCATTTT CASSIEGGNQPQHF
TRBJ2-7 TRBV18 - - TGTGCCAGCTCATCCGTCGGGACACAGACCTACGAGCAGTACTTC CASSSVGTQTYEQYF
TRBJ2-5 TRBV6-5 - - TGTGCCAGCAGTTGGGGACGGGGAGGATTCCAAGAGACCCAGTACTTC CASSWGRGGFQETQYF
TRBJ1-2 TRBV27 - - TGTGCCAGCATGAGGGGGGGCGATCATGGCTACACCTTC CASMRGGDHGYTF
TRBJ1-6 TRBV5-1 - - TGCGCCAGCAGCGGGGGACATGTTAATTCACCCCTCCACTTT CASSGGHVNSPLHF
TRBJ2-7 TRBV5-4 TRBD2 - TGTGCCAGCAGCCAAGCCCTGGGGACTAGCGGCTACGAGCAGTACTTC CASSQALGTSGYEQYF
TRBJ1-5 TRBV6-5 - - TGTGCCAGCAGTTACCAGGGTAGCAATCAGCCCCAGCATTTT CASSYQGSNQPQHF
TRBJ1-1 TRBV5-6 - - TGTGCCAGCAGCTTACAGGAGAGAACTGAAGCTTTCTTT CASSLQERTEAFF
TRBJ1-5 TRBV6-4 TRBD1 once TGTGCCAGCAGTGCCGAGACAGGGACGAATCAGCCCCAGCATTTT CASSAETGTNQPQHF
TRBJ2-3 TRBV6-5 - once TGTGCCAGCAGTTACGGGGGGGGGCAAGATACGCAGTATTTT CASSYGGGQDTQYF
TRBJ1-1 TRBV7-9 TRBD1 - TGTGCCAGCAGCTTACAGGGGGCGAACACTGAAGCTTTCTTT CASSLQGANTEAFF
TRBJ2-7 TRBV5-4 - - TGTGCCAGCAGCTTGGGCCCCGGGGCGGGGGCTTCCTACGAGCAGTACTTC CASSLGPGAGASYEQYF
TRBJ1-1 TRBV27 - once TGTGCCAGCAGTCCAGGGACACGACAGGCGCGGGTCTTT CASSPGTRQARVF
TRBJ1-1 TRBV10-3 TRBD1 - TGTGCCATCAGTGAGCCGGGCAGGGGGCTTAACACTGAAGCTTTCTTT CAISEPGRGLNTEAFF
TRBJ1-5 TRBV12-5 - - TGTGCTAGTGGCCTTAGTGGGGCGAATCAGCCCCAGCATTTT CASGLSGANQPQHF
TRBJ1-1 TRBV9 TRBD1 - TGTGCCAGCAGGCCAGGGGGCGAGTACACTGAAGCTTTCTTT CASRPGGEYTEAFF
TRBJ2-3 TRBV5-4 TRBD2 - TGTGCCAGCAGCTTAGCGGGGGGGCACTCCACAGATACGCAGTATTTT CASSLAGGHSTDTQYF
TRBJ2-1 TRBV11-2 - once TGTGCCAGCAGCTTAGCTCGGGGGGCCAGCTCCTACAATGAGCAGTTCTTC CASSLARGASSYNEQFF
TRBJ1-5 TRBV6-1 TRBD1 - TGTGCCAGCAGAAAACAGGGGCGAGATCAGCCCCAGCATTTT CASRKQGRDQPQHF
TRBJ1-2 TRBV28 TRBD1 - TGTGCCAGCAGCCAGGACAGGAGGGAGGGCTACACCTTC CASSQDRREGYTF
TRBJ2-1 TRBV10-2 - few TGCGCCAGCAAAAGGCCGGGGGCCTACAATGAGCAGTTCTTC CASKRPGAYNEQFF
TRBJ2-7 TRBV7-2 TRBD2 - TGTGCCAGCAGCTCCGGACTAGCGGGCGGGTACTTC CASSSGLAGGYF
TRBJ2-7 TRBV28 TRBD1 - TGTGCCAGCAGTCCGGGACAGGGGCTCGGCGAGCAGTACTTC CASSPGQGLGEQYF
TRBJ1-4 TRBV5-4 TRBD1 - TGTGCCAGCAGCTCGGACCGGGACAGGGGAGGTGAAAAACTGTTTTTT CASSSDRDRGGEKLFF
TRBJ1-1 TRBV7-2 TRBD1 few TGTGCCAGCAGCTCGGGACAGCCGAACACTGAAGCTTTCTTT CASSSGQPNTEAFF
TRBJ1-5 TRBV2 TRBD1 - TGTGCCAGCAGCAAACTGACAGGGGAGCAGCCCCAGCATTTT CASSKLTGEQPQHF
TRBJ1-5 TRBV15 - - TGTGCCACCAGCCTTGAGGACACCAATCAGCCCCAGCATTTT CATSLEDTNQPQHF
TRBJ1-1 TRBV7-9 TRBD1 - TGTGCCAGCAGATCCCAAGGGGGACAGGGGGCACCCCTGGGTGAAGCTTTCTTT CASRSQGGQGAPLGEAFF
TRBJ2-5 TRBV29-1 - - TGCAGCGTGGAGGGAAGGCGGGGAGAGACCCAGTACTTC CSVEGRRGETQYF
TRBJ2-3 TRBV19 - - TGTGCCAGTACCGGGGGGATCGGGGGACACACAGATACGCAGTATTTT CASTGGIGGHTDTQYF
TRBJ1-2 TRBV28 - - TGTGCCGCGGGCGGTGGCCCGTATGGCTACACCTTC CAAGGGPYGYTF
TRBJ2-5 TRBV5-1 - - TGCGCCAGCAGCTTGGAGGTGGAGGGATGGGACCAAGAGACCCAGTACTTC CASSLEVEGWDQETQYF
TRBJ2-1 TRBV7-9 - - TGTGCCAGCAGCTTAGAGGGTCAGCGGAATGAGCAGTTCTTC CASSLEGQRNEQFF
TRBJ2-1 TRBV5-5 TRBD1 - TGTGCCAGCAGCTTGGGGACAGGGGGCTCCTACAATGAGCAGTTCTTC CASSLGTGGSYNEQFF
TRBJ2-5 TRBV7-9 - - TGTGCCAGCAGCTCCAGGATTCAAGAGACCCAGTACTTC CASSSRIQETQYF
TRBJ2-7 TRBV6-6 - - TGTGCCAGCAGTTACTCCGCGGGGGCCGCTTACGAGCAGTACTTC CASSYSAGAAYEQYF
TRBJ2-1 TRBV19 - - TGTGCCAGTAGTATTAGGGGCCGTGGGAATGAGCAGTTCTTC CASSIRGRGNEQFF
TRBJ2-7 TRBV10-3 - - TGTGCCATCAGGTCGGCAGGCTCTTCCTACGAGCAGTACTTC CAIRSAGSSYEQYF
TRBJ2-1 TRBV28 TRBD2 - TGTGCCAGCAGTTGGCGGGGGAGCTCCTACAATGAGCAGTTCTTC CASSWRGSSYNEQFF
TRBJ1-1 TRBV5-5 TRBD1 - TGTGCCAGCAGCCCTCGACAGGGATTGACTGAAGCTTTCTTT CASSPRQGLTEAFF
TRBJ2-1 TRBV2 TRBD2 - TGTGCCAGCAGAGCGGGGGGCGTGGGGAATGAGCAGTTCTTC CASRAGGVGNEQFF
TRBJ2-5 TRBV30 TRBD1 - TGTGCCTGGACCCCGACAGGGGAAGGGGAGACCCAGTACTTC CAWTPTGEGETQYF
TRBJ2-5 TRBV4-3 - few TGCGCCAGCAGCCAAGAACGTACAGGGATGGCGGGGACCCAGTACTTC CASSQERTGMAGTQYF
TRBJ2-7 TRBV14 TRBD1 - TGTGCCAGCAGCCAAGATACATCAGGGGGCGAGCAGTACTTC CASSQDTSGGEQYF
TRBJ2-1 TRBV21-1 - - TGTGCCAGCAGCAGGACAGGGGTCAATGAGCAGTTCTTC CASSRTGVNEQFF